Listed here are 7 T cell receptor beta chains from one sample, sequenced in a study of T cells after posttransplantation cyclophosphamide. Assay used: immunoSEQ multiplex PCR; TCRdb lists only in-frame clones, some missing. The sample presents about 37,000 clones, none singletons. Sequencing used PBMCs. Source of these receptors: a man between 25 and 39 years old in good health and a related stem cell transplant donor.

There are a few counts of this clone. The DNA of the CDR3 is TGTGCCAGCAGCGTAGCTCCAGAACAAGAGACCCAGTACTTC. Translation gives CASSVAPEQETQYF. The chain carries TRBV9 and TRBJ2-5; D remains ambiguous. The V end was cut by 0 bases, the J end by 2 bases, with 8 bases between. The CDR3 runs 14 residues. Germline V gene lookup returns CDR1 SGDLS and CDR2 YYNGEE.

This clone was detected ten times or more. This chain uses TRBV14 with TRBJ2-2; 7 bases are shared with TRBD1. Per germline, CDR1 SGHDN and CDR2 FVKESK. The CDR3 extends over 15 amino acids. The J segment lost 0 bases and the V segment lost 6 bases, leaving 4 bases of the junction unmatched. CDR3 DNA: TGTGCCAGCAGTCAGGGACAGTCGAACACCGGGGAGCTGTTTTTT. Translated, it gives CASSQGQSNTGELFF.

Many counts were recorded for this clone. CDR3 nucleotide sequence: TGTGCCAGCACCCATGGAGGGGCGAACACCGGGGAGCTGTTTTTT. It translates to CASTHGGANTGELFF. This chain joins TRBV7-9 and TRBJ2-2, with D perhaps matching TRBD2 (6 bases). Germline V CDR1 and CDR2: SEHNR, FQNEAQ (reference sequence). The CDR3 is 15 amino acids. Trimming took 7 bases from V and 0 from J, leaving 12 bases between them.

This clone was observed at least ten times. The V call is TRBV11-2, the J call TRBJ1-1; the D gene is possibly TRBD1 (5 bases). Germline assignment: CDR1 SGHAT and CDR2 FQNNGV. There are 12 residues in the CDR3. Trimming stripped 1 base from V and 10 bases from J, with 10 bases between. The CDR3 protein is CASSLVVQGAFF. CDR3 DNA sequence: TGTGCCAGCAGCTTAGTTGTCCAGGGAGCTTTCTTT.

This clone was seen many times. The chain uses TRBV5-1 and TRBJ2-5, with D possibly TRBD1 on 6 matching bases. In germline, CDR1 is SGHRS, CDR2 YFSETQ. The CDR3 is made up of 14 amino acids. Trimming removed 4 bases at V and 1 base at J, with 11 bases between. The CDR3 sequence is CASSAGQIQETQYF. The DNA for the CDR3 is TGCGCCAGCAGCGCCGGACAGATCCAAGAGACCCAGTACTTC.

This clone appeared many times. The rearrangement joins TRBV24-1 to TRBJ2-1, with D possibly being TRBD1 (6 bases). CDR3 size: 13 residues. V lost 4 bases to trimming and J lost 9 bases, with 12 bases between them. Per the germline V gene, CDR1 is KGHDR and CDR2 is SFDVKD. The CDR3 nucleotides read TGTGCCACCAGTGAACCAGGGGCCGGTGAGCAGTTCTTC. It encodes CATSEPGAGEQFF.

This clone was observed many times. The chain uses TRBV9 and TRBJ2-7, with D possibly matching TRBD1 (5 bases). V was shortened by 4 bases and J by 7 bases, with 18 bases between the two germline ends. Germline lookup yields CDR1 SGDLS and CDR2 YYNGEE. CDR3 length equals 14 residues. CDR3 residues: CASSPREVVREQYF. CDR3 in DNA: TGTGCCAGCAGCCCCAGGGAAGTGGTTCGGGAGCAGTACTTC.